The 12 T cell receptor beta chains reported below all come from one sample, sequenced in a study of T cell responses to AZD1222 COVID-19 vaccine. Profiled with immunoSEQ multiplex PCR; TCRdb holds only in-frame clones, not every one. In the table there are roughly 130,000 clones, 80% to 90% of which are singletons. The sample was peripheral blood, taken on day 0 of AZD1222 vaccination. These receptors all stem from an adult in good health.

The chain is built from TRBV19 and TRBJ1-3, with a possible D match to TRBD1 (5 bases). CDR1 and CDR2 (germline): LNHDA, SQIVND (reference sequence). This CDR3 region has 15 residues. V lost 3 bases and J lost 2, with 11 bases in between. As DNA, the CDR3 is TGTGCCAGTAGTATCGGCAGGGTCGCTGGAAACACCATATATTTT. Translation gives CASSIGRVAGNTIYF. Variable domain in full (rest from reference TRBV19 and TRBJ1-3): DGGITQSPKYLFRKEGQNVTLSCEQNLNHDAMYWYRQDPGQGLRLIYYSQIVNDFQKGDIAEGYSVSREKKESFPLTVTSAQKNPTAFYLCASSIGRVAGNTIYFGEGSWLTVV.

The chain is built from TRBV4-3 and TRBJ2-1; D call uncertain. The germline V gene encodes CDR1 LGHNA and CDR2 YSLEER. This CDR3 spans 16 amino acids. The V gene lost 1 base and the J gene lost 0 bases, with 10 bases spanning the gap. In DNA form, the CDR3 reads TGCGCCAGCAGCCAAGTACTCCGGAGCTCCTACAATGAGCAGTTCTTC. Protein: CASSQVLRSSYNEQFF.

The rearrangement uses TRBV5-1 and TRBJ1-4; a possible D gene is TRBD1 (5 bases). V was trimmed by 6 bases and J by 0 bases, leaving 9 bases between them. The CDR3 has 14 residues. Per the germline V gene, CDR1 is SGHRS and CDR2 is YFSETQ. CDR3 DNA sequence: TGCGCCAGCACAGAGGGGACAACTAATGAAAAACTGTTTTTT. This translates into CASTEGTTNEKLFF.

This rearrangement joins TRBV4-1 to TRBJ2-2, with a tentative D call TRBD1 (6 bases). Germline assignment: CDR1 MGHRA and CDR2 YSYEKL. The CDR3 is made up of 15 amino acids. V lost 4 bases and J lost 7, with 16 bases in between. CDR3 residues: CASSPRNRVNGELFF. CDR3 coding DNA: TGCGCCAGCAGCCCAAGAAACAGGGTGAACGGGGAGCTGTTTTTT.

This chain links TRBV4-1 with TRBJ2-3, with 9 nucleotides matching TRBD2. V was pared by 1 base and J by 8 bases, with 10 bases of the junction left unmatched. Looked up from germline, CDR1 is MGHRA and CDR2 is YSYEKL. The CDR3 totals 16 residues. The CDR3 protein is CASSQAPLAGTPTQYF. The CDR3 region has the DNA TGCGCCAGCAGCCAAGCCCCCCTAGCGGGGACTCCTACGCAGTATTTT.

This clone appeared once. The gene calls are TRBV4-2 and TRBJ2-7; 7 nucleotides align to TRBD1. CDR3 length: 17 amino acids. V dropped 0 bases and J dropped 2; count of bases not matched to a gene: 10. The germline gives CDR1 LGHNA, CDR2 YNFKEQ. CDR3 coding DNA: TGTGCCAGCAGCCAAGAGAGCCCCGGGACAGTCGCCTACGAGCAGTACTTC. This gives the protein CASSQESPGTVAYEQYF.

The CDR3 nucleotides are TGTGCCAGCAGCCCCCTCGGAGGGCAGCCCGGGGAGCTGTTTTTT. This encodes CASSPLGGQPGELFF. This chain links TRBV9 with TRBJ2-2, with D possibly being TRBD2 (6 bases). Germline V gene data show CDR1 as SGDLS and CDR2 as YYNGEE. V was cut by 4 bases and J by 6 bases, with 16 bases left in between. This CDR3 is 15 amino acids long.

This chain connects TRBV4-3 to TRBJ1-6; D is unresolved. The V end was cut by 2 bases, the J end by 4 bases, with 9 bases between. The V gene's germline CDR1 is LGHNA and CDR2 YSLEER. The CDR3 extends over 15 amino acids. DNA for the CDR3: TGCGCCAGCAGCCAAACAACCCCATATAATTCACCCCTCCACTTT. This gives the protein CASSQTTPYNSPLHF.

The V call is TRBV30, the J call TRBJ1-5, with D maybe TRBD1 (6 bases). The CDR3 length is 16 residues. Trimming took 1 base from V and 7 from J, leaving 20 bases between them. Per the germline V gene, CDR1 is GTSNPN and CDR2 is SVGIG (reference sequence). The DNA of the CDR3 is TGTGCCTGGAGTGAGGCAGGGGCACCGACGAGGCAGCCCCAGCATTTT. Protein product: CAWSEAGAPTRQPQHF. The entire variable domain, with the rest obtained from reference TRBV30 and TRBJ1-5, is as follows: SQTIHQWPATLVQPVGSPLSLECTVEGTSNPNLYWYRQAAGRGLQLLFYSVGIGQISSEVPQNLSASRPQDRQFILSSKKLLLSDSGFYLCAWSEAGAPTRQPQHFGDGTRLSIL.

V usage is TRBV19 and J usage is TRBJ2-7; TRBD2 aligns across 8 bases. V lost 5 bases to trimming and J lost 6 bases; unmatched junction nucleotides: 18. The CDR3 has 17 amino acids. Germline assignment: CDR1 LNHDA and CDR2 SQIVND (reference sequence). The CDR3 bases are TGTGCCAGTAGTGCCCGAATAGGAGCGGGGGTTCAGAGCGAGCAGTACTTC. This codes for CASSARIGAGVQSEQYF.

The chain links TRBV2 to TRBJ2-3; D is ambiguous. The V end lost 3 bases, the J end lost 1 base, and 14 bases lay between the germline ends. The CDR3 contains 16 residues. The V gene's germline CDR1 is SNHLY and CDR2 FYNNEI. The chain's CDR3 is CASSDELVLGTDTQYF. The CDR3 nucleotides read TGTGCCAGCAGTGATGAGTTGGTGCTGGGCACAGATACGCAGTATTTT.

This chain uses TRBV10-3 with TRBJ1-6; D perhaps matches TRBD1 (5 bases). The V end lost 2 bases, the J end lost 4 bases, and 6 bases lay between the germline ends. This CDR3 comprises 14 residues. Germline V CDR1 and CDR2: ENHRY, SYGVKD. CDR3 sequence reads: CAISEDSYNSPLHF. The CDR3 coding sequence is TGTGCCATCAGTGAGGACAGTTATAATTCACCCCTCCACTTT.